Following are 24 T cell receptor beta chains from one sample sequenced in a study of T cell responses to AZD1222 COVID-19 vaccine. Only in-frame clones appear in the TCRdb table, and some are missing; sequencing was by immunoSEQ multiplex PCR. Of 150,000 to 200,000 clones listed, about 90% are singletons. The starting material was peripheral blood, obtained on day 0 of AZD1222 vaccination. These receptors originate from an adult in good health.

The chain joins TRBV3-1 (or the pseudogene TRBV3-2) to TRBJ1-1, with a possible D match to TRBD1 (6 bases). CDR3 length: 14 residues. Germline CDR1 is LGHDT and CDR2 is YNNKEL (reference sequence). Trimming shortened V by 0 bases and J by 1 base, and 6 bases separated the two germline ends. The CDR3 sequence is CASSQETGNTEAFF. The CDR3 coding sequence is TGTGCCAGCAGCCAAGAGACAGGGAACACTGAAGCTTTCTTT.

The J gene is TRBJ1-3, the V gene TRBV5-6; 8 bases are a match to TRBD1. Germline V gene sequence: CDR1 SGHDT, CDR2 YYEEEE. V lost 3 bases to trimming and J lost 0 bases; unmatched junction nucleotides: 5. CDR3 length: 16 residues. CDR3 in DNA: TGTGCCAGCAGCTGGGGACAGGTGCCCTCTGGAAACACCATATATTTT. Its protein product is CASSWGQVPSGNTIYF.

The chain employs TRBV7-9 and TRBJ1-2; possible D gene TRBD1, 6 bases. Trimming cost V 5 bases and J 4 bases, with 11 bases left between them. There are 13 residues in the CDR3. Germline V gene sequence: CDR1 SEHNR, CDR2 FQNEAQ (reference sequence). CDR3 sequence reads: CASSPDSPYGYTF. CDR3 bases: TGTGCCAGCAGCCCGGACAGTCCCTATGGCTACACCTTC.

This chain connects TRBV28 to TRBJ1-2, with 8 bases lining up with TRBD1. Germline lookup yields CDR1 MDHEN and CDR2 SYDVKM. This CDR3 region has 13 residues. Losses at the gene ends were 7 bases for V and 3 bases for J; bases not matched to a gene: 4. CDR3 in amino acids: CASTRQGHYGYTF. CDR3 DNA sequence: TGTGCCAGCACCCGACAGGGGCACTATGGCTACACCTTC.

The genes are TRBV7-8 and TRBJ1-6, with D uncertain. CDR1 SGHVS and CDR2 FQNEAQ come from the germline V gene. This CDR3 region has 14 residues. V lost 6 bases to trimming and J lost 5 bases, with 11 bases between them. CDR3 nucleotides: TGTGCCAGCAGGAGTGAGGCCGATAATTCACCCCTCCACTTT. Protein: CASRSEADNSPLHF.

V is TRBV19 and J is TRBJ1-2; tentatively, D is TRBD1 (6 bases). CDR1 is LNHDA and CDR2 is SQIVND in the germline V gene (reference sequence). V dropped 7 bases and J dropped 2 bases, with 11 bases sitting between them. This CDR3 is 13 amino acids long. CDR3 sequence: CASKAGANYGYTF. In DNA form, the CDR3 reads TGTGCCAGTAAAGCAGGGGCGAACTATGGCTACACCTTC.

The gene calls are TRBV9 and TRBJ2-1, with D maybe TRBD2 (5 bases). CDR1 and CDR2 (germline): SGDLS, YYNGEE. V lost 1 base and J lost 6, with 17 bases in between. CDR3 length: 16 residues. The CDR3: CASSVLLGNRGNEQFF. In DNA form, the CDR3 reads TGTGCCAGCAGCGTATTATTAGGCAACCGGGGCAATGAGCAGTTCTTC.

The chain combines TRBV6-5 with TRBJ1-3, with TRBD1 as a possible D gene (5 bases). The germline gives CDR1 MNHEY, CDR2 SVGAGI. The ends were cut back, 2 bases at V and 0 bases at J, with 8 bases in the middle. The CDR3 covers 15 residues. The CDR3, as DNA: TGTGCCAGCAGTTACACAGGACTCTCTGGAAACACCATATATTTT. Its protein is CASSYTGLSGNTIYF.

The chain is built from TRBV27 and TRBJ2-3; D may be TRBD1 or TRBD2 (5 bases each). The CDR3 is 19 residues long. Germline CDR1 and CDR2: MNHEY and SMNVEV (reference sequence). The germline V and J ends were trimmed by 6 bases and 3 bases, with 28 bases remaining between them. CDR3 sequence reads: CASRIRGTKRTGWTDTQYF. DNA for the CDR3: TGTGCCAGCAGAATAAGGGGAACGAAGAGGACGGGGTGGACAGATACGCAGTATTTT.

The V call is TRBV7-3, the J call TRBJ1-6, with D perhaps matching TRBD1 (5 bases). CDR1 and CDR2 from the germline V gene are SGHTA and FQGTGA. Trimming shortened V by 0 bases and J by 0 bases, and 9 bases separated the two germline ends. The CDR3 extends over 17 amino acids. The CDR3: CASSLTGGSSYNSPLHF. CDR3 sequence (DNA): TGTGCCAGCAGCTTAACGGGGGGGAGCTCCTATAATTCACCCCTCCACTTT. The variable domain in full, with the rest retrieved from reference TRBV7-3 and TRBJ1-6, is GAGVSQTPSNKVTEKGKYVELRCDPISGHTALYWYRQSLGQGPEFLIYFQGTGAADDSGLPNDRFFAVRPEGSVSTLKIQRTERGDSAVYLCASSLTGGSSYNSPLHFGNGTRLTVT.

This sequence joins TRBV19 and TRBJ2-6; no clear D gene. Germline values: CDR1 LNHDA, CDR2 SQIVND (reference sequence). The CDR3 runs 18 residues. The V gene lost 7 bases and the J gene lost 2 bases, with 21 bases spanning the gap. The CDR3 DNA reads TGTGCCAGTATGGCAAGATGGACGACACCCACTGGGGCCAACGTCCTGACTTTC. Encoded protein: CASMARWTTPTGANVLTF.

V and J are TRBV6-6 and TRBJ2-1; 7 positions agree with TRBD2. V lost 3 bases to trimming and J lost 9 bases; unmatched junction nucleotides: 8. CDR1 MNHNY and CDR2 SVGAGI come from the germline V gene (reference sequence). This CDR3 is 14 amino acids long. The CDR3 protein is CASSYDGGSGEQFF. CDR3 DNA: TGTGCCAGCAGTTATGACGGGGGGTCGGGTGAGCAGTTCTTC.

The chain recombines TRBV29-1 with TRBJ2-3, with 8 bases fitting TRBD2. The germline CDR1 and CDR2 sequences are SQVTM and ANQGSEA. V lost 3 bases, J lost 1 base, and 6 bases stayed unmatched. This CDR3 is 15 amino acids long. As DNA, the CDR3 is TGCAGCGTTGACCCCGGGAGGGCGGGCACAGATACGCAGTATTTT. Its translation: CSVDPGRAGTDTQYF.

The rearrangement uses TRBV29-1 and TRBJ2-3; tentative D call: TRBD1 (6 bases). The V gene lost 3 bases and the J gene lost 1 base, with 8 bases spanning the gap. CDR3 size: 13 residues. The germline V gene has CDR1 SQVTM and CDR2 ANQGSEA. The CDR3 DNA reads as TGCAGCGTTGAGAAGGGGGGCACAGATACGCAGTATTTT. Its protein is CSVEKGGTDTQYF.

This sequence joins TRBV24-1 and TRBJ2-3; unclear D gene. Deletions cut 5 bases from V and 5 bases from J, with 4 bases between. CDR3 length: 11 amino acids. In germline, CDR1 is KGHDR, CDR2 SFDVKD. The CDR3 sequence: CATSGGDTQYF. The CDR3 DNA follows: TGTGCCACCAGTGGAGGAGATACGCAGTATTTT.

V is TRBV2 and J is TRBJ2-7; D not certain. The germline gives CDR1 SNHLY, CDR2 FYNNEI. Trimming removed 6 bases at V and 3 bases at J, with 3 bases between. The CDR3 runs 10 residues. Here the CDR3 reads CASSFYEQYF. The DNA of the CDR3 is TGTGCCAGCAGCTTCTACGAGCAGTACTTC.

The sample holds one count of this clone. The chain is built from TRBV13 and TRBJ2-5; D perhaps matches TRBD1 (5 bases). Trimming cost V 5 bases and J 1 base, with 14 bases left between them. Germline CDR1 PRHDT, CDR2 FYEKMQ (reference sequence). The CDR3 is 15 amino acids. CDR3 residues: CASSQRQQSQETQYF. Written as DNA, the CDR3 is TGTGCCAGCAGCCAACGACAGCAGAGCCAAGAGACCCAGTACTTC.

With respect to this clone: Other DNA sequences within the sample encode an identical CDR3. This chain connects TRBV10-3 to TRBJ1-3, with a weak D call TRBD1 (5 bases). The V and J ends lost 0 bases and 2 bases respectively, with 8 bases between them. This CDR3 is 15 amino acids long. The germline CDR1 and CDR2 sequences are ENHRY and SYGVKD. CDR3: CAISESSGPGNTIYF. Here the CDR3 DNA reads TGTGCCATCAGTGAGTCCTCGGGACCTGGAAACACCATATATTTT.

The chain recombines TRBV20-1 with TRBJ1-1; no definite D call. Germline values: CDR1 DFQATT, CDR2 SNEGSKA (reference sequence). This CDR3 contains 9 residues. Trimming removed 8 bases from V and 11 bases from J, with 12 bases in between. Written as DNA, the CDR3 is TGCAGTTTATTTAGAACGGCTTTCTTT. It specifies CSLFRTAFF.

This clone was seen once. The V and J genes are TRBV24-1 and TRBJ2-7, with TRBD1 as a possible D gene (5 bases). The CDR3 runs to 13 residues. Germline assignment: CDR1 KGHDR and CDR2 SFDVKD. V dropped 4 bases and J dropped 1 base, with 7 bases sitting between them. The CDR3 DNA reads TGTGCCACCAGTGACCAGGGATCCTACGAGCAGTACTTC. As protein: CATSDQGSYEQYF.

This chain joins TRBV14 and TRBJ1-6, with TRBD1 identical over 8 bases. Germline-derived CDR1 and CDR2 are SGHDN and FVKESK. Losses at the gene ends were 3 bases for V and 3 bases for J; bases not matched to a gene: 4. CDR3 size: 16 residues. DNA of the CDR3: TGTGCCAGCAGCCACACAGGGGGGATCTATAATTCACCCCTCCACTTT. Its protein is CASSHTGGIYNSPLHF.

This chain links TRBV25-1 with TRBJ1-1; 11 bases align to TRBD1. CDR1 MGHDK and CDR2 SYGVNS come from the germline V gene. J lost 2 bases, V lost 8 bases, and 1 base had no gene match. The CDR3 contains 13 residues. Here the CDR3 DNA reads TGTGCCAGCGGGACAGGGGGTAACACTGAAGCTTTCTTT. Amino acids: CASGTGGNTEAFF.

This chain joins TRBV27 and TRBJ2-2; 8 bases line up with TRBD2. The length of the CDR3 is 16 residues. Germline V gene sequence: CDR1 MNHEY, CDR2 SMNVEV (reference sequence). Unmatched junction bases numbered 11, after V lost 5 bases and J lost 6 bases. In DNA, the CDR3 is TGTGCCAGCAGTCCCCGGGGGGGAGATGCATCCGGGGAGCTGTTTTTT. Residues: CASSPRGGDASGELFF.

The chain recombines TRBV18 with TRBJ1-1; TRBD1 is a possible D gene (5 bases). The CDR3 sequence is 15 residues long. V gave up 5 bases and J gave up 1 base, with 14 bases separating them. CDR1 and CDR2 from the germline V gene are KGHSH and LQKENI. The CDR3 reads CASSFRQMGNTEAFF. The CDR3 DNA follows: TGTGCCAGCTCATTTCGACAGATGGGGAACACTGAAGCTTTCTTT.